This T cell receptor (beta chain) was identified during a study of T cells in Graves' hyperthyroidism and ophthalmopathy. There were TCR beta CDR3 regions amplified from RNA transcripts. The primer set for the first-round RT-PCR of the TCR CDR3 was HTBI. TCRdb re-called the multiplex PCR reads with MiXCR, one entry per CDR3 protein. Of roughly 500,000 distinct CDR3 sequences in the sample, about 43% were seen once. J lost 0 bases, V lost 10 bases, and 6 bases had no gene match. Per the germline V gene, CDR1 is MNHEY and CDR2 is SMNVEV (reference sequence). The CDR3 is 14 residues long. This clonotype turned up a few times. A patient was excluded if there was uncontrolled infection, other autoimmune disease, pregnancy or lactation.

Sequencing used peripheral blood or thyroid tissue (not recorded which). The clonotype comes from an adult woman with Graves' disease, either hyperthyroidism or ophthalmopathy (not recorded which). This sequence joins TRBV27 and TRBJ1-1; 9 bases map to TRBD1. This chain's CDR3 is CATYRDRVNTEAFF. The CDR3 DNA is TGTGCCACGTACCGGGACAGGGTGAACACTGAAGCTTTCTTT.